The 5 T cell receptor beta chains in this list originate from one sample, sequenced in a study of T cells in Graves' hyperthyroidism and ophthalmopathy. The TCR beta CDR3 regions underwent amplification using RNA transcripts as the source. Initially, a first-round RT-PCR of the TCR CDR3 employed the HTBI primer set. One entry per CDR3 protein, called by TCRdb with MiXCR from the multiplex PCR reads. Here the sample spans some 500,000 distinct CDR3 sequences, around 15% being singletons. Sequenced input: blood. The source is a young woman with Graves' hyperthyroidism.

The chain couples TRBV7-9 to TRBJ2-1, with 11 positions matching TRBD2. The J call is doubtful: the DNA matches TRBJ2-7 better. The CDR3 extends over 16 amino acids. CDR1 and CDR2 from the germline V gene are SEHNR and FQNEAQ (reference sequence). This CDR3 reads CASSLGTSGPYNEQYF. CDR3 nucleotides: TGTGCCAGCAGCTTAGGGACTAGCGGGCCCTACAATGAGCAGTACTTC.

This clonotype showed up many times. The gene calls are TRBV28 and TRBJ2-5; D might be TRBD1 (6 bases). Germline CDR1 MDHEN, CDR2 SYDVKM. Trimming stripped 9 bases from V and 4 bases from J, with 21 bases between. The CDR3 is 15 amino acids. CDR3 residues: CASMGAGLRGETQYF. CDR3 in DNA: TGTGCCAGTATGGGGGCAGGTTTAAGGGGAGAGACCCAGTACTTC. The entire variable domain, with the rest obtained from reference TRBV28 and TRBJ2-5, is as follows: DVKVTQSSRYLVKRTGEKVFLECVQDMDHENMFWYRQDPGLGLRLIYFSYDVKMKEKGDIPEGYSVSREKKERFSLILESASTNQTSMYLCASMGAGLRGETQYFGPGTRLLVL.

Many counts were recorded for this clonotype. The V gene is TRBV10-3, the J gene TRBJ2-1; TRBD2 agrees at 9 bases. Losses at the gene ends were 7 bases for V and 4 bases for J; bases not matched to a gene: 11. The CDR3 extends over 16 amino acids. The V gene's germline CDR1 is ENHRY and CDR2 SYGVKD. CDR3 in DNA: TGTGCCATCACAAAGTATAGCGGGGGATCTTACAATGAGCAGTTCTTC. It translates to CAITKYSGGSYNEQFF.

This clonotype has a count of ten or more. The rearrangement uses TRBV7-8 and TRBJ1-1; 7 bases are a match to TRBD1. Germline CDR1 reads SGHVS; CDR2 reads FQNEAQ. The V and J ends lost 2 bases and 11 bases, in that order; junction bases with no gene match: 8. The CDR3 length is 13 residues. DNA of the CDR3: TGTGCCAGCAGCTTAACAGGGGAGGATTGGGCTTTCTTT. Protein: CASSLTGEDWAFF.

The CDR3 DNA reads as TGCGCCAGCAGCTTGGCCTTTGGATTCAGATACGAGCAGTACTTC. As protein: CASSLAFGFRYEQYF. The rearrangement joins TRBV5-1 to TRBJ2-7; D is ambiguous. The germline gives CDR1 SGHRS, CDR2 YFSETQ. CDR3 length: 15 amino acids. V shed 0 bases and J shed 4 bases, with 14 bases lying between them.